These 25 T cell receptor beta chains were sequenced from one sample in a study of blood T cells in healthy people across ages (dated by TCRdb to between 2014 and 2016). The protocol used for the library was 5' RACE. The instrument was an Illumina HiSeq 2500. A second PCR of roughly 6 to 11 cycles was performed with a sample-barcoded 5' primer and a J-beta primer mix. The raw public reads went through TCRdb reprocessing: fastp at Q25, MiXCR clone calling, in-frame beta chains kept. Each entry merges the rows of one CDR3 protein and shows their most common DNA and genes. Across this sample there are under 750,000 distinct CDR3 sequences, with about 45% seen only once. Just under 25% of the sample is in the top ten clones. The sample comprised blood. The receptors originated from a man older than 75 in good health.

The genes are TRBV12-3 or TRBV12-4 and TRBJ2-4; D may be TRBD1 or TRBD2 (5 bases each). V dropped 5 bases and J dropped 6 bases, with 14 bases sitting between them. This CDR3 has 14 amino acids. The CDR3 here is CASSVWGYTNIQYF. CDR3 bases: TGTGCCAGCAGTGTGTGGGGGTATACAAACATTCAGTACTTC.

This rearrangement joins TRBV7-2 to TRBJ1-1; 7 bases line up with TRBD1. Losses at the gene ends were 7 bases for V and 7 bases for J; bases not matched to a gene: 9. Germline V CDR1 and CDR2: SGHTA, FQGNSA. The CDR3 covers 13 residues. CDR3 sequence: CASKGAGIFEAFF. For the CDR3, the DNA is TGTGCCAGCAAGGGGGCAGGAATCTTTGAAGCTTTCTTT.

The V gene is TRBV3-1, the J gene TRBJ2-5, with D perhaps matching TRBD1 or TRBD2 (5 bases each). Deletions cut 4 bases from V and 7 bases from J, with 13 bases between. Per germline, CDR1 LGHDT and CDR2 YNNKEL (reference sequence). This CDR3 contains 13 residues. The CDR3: CASSPGTPGTQYF. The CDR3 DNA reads TGTGCCAGCAGCCCTGGGACCCCCGGGACCCAGTACTTC.

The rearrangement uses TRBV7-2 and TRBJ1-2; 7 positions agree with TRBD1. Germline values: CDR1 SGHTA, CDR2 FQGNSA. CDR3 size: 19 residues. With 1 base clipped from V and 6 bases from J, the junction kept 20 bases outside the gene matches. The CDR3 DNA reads TGTGCCAGCAGCTTAGTGACGGGACAGACCACGGTTCGAGGAAATGGCTACACCTTC. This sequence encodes CASSLVTGQTTVRGNGYTF.

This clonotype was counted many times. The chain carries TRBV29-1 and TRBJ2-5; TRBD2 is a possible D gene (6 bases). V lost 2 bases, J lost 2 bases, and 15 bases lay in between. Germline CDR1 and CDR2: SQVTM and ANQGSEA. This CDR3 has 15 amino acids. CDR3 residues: CSVESPREAQETQYF. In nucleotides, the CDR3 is TGCAGCGTTGAATCTCCAAGGGAGGCACAAGAGACCCAGTACTTC.

CDR3 amino acids: CASSEGAAAFF. CDR3 in DNA: TGTGCCAGCTCCGAGGGGGCTGCAGCTTTCTTT. The V call is TRBV18, the J call TRBJ1-1; 7 bases fit TRBD1. The CDR3 is made up of 11 amino acids. CDR1 is KGHSH and CDR2 is LQKENI in the germline V gene. V lost 6 bases and J lost 10; bases outside the gene matches: 5.

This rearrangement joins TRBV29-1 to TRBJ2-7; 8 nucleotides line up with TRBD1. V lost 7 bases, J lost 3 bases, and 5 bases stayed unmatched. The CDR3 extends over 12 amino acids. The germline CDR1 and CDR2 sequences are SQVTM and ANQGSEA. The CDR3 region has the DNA TGCAGCGCTGGACAGGGATTCTACGAGCAGTACTTC. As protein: CSAGQGFYEQYF.

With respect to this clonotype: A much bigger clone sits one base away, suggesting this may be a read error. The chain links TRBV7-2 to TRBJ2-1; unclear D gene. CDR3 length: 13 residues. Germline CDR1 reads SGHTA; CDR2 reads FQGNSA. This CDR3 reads CAGSAASYNEQFF. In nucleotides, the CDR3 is TGTGCCGGCAGCGCCGCTTCGTACAATGAGCAGTTCTTC.

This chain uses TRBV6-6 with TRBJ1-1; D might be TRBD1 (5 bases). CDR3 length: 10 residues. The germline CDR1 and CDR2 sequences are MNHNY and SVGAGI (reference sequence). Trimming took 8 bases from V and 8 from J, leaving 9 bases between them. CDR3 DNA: TGTGCCAGCGGGACCGCGGAAGCTTTCTTT. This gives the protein CASGTAEAFF.

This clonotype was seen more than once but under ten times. The CDR3 loop is CATSPDRSGIYEQYF. The CDR3 DNA reads as TGTGCCACCAGCCCCGATAGAAGCGGGATCTACGAGCAGTACTTC. The chain has TRBV15 and TRBJ2-7; 7 bases match TRBD2. The CDR3 is 15 residues long. Per the germline V gene, CDR1 is LNHNV and CDR2 is YYDKDF (reference sequence). The junction had 10 bases not matched to a gene; V was cut back by 5 bases and J by 3 bases.

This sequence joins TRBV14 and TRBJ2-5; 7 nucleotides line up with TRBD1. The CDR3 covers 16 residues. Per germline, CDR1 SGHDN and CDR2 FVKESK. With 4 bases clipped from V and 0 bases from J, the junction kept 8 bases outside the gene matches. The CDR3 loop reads CASSPPGQGDQETQYF. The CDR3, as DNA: TGTGCCAGCAGCCCGCCAGGGCAGGGGGACCAAGAGACCCAGTACTTC.

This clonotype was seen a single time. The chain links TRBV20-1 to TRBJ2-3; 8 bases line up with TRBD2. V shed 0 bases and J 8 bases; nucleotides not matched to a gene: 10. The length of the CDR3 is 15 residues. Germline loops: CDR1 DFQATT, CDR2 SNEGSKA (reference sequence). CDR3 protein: CSAREGRAGACTQYF. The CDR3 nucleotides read TGCAGTGCTAGAGAAGGGAGAGCGGGGGCCTGTACGCAGTATTTT.

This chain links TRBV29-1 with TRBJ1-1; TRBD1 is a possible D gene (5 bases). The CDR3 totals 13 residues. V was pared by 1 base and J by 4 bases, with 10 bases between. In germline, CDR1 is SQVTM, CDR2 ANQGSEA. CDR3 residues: CSVEVGASTEAFF. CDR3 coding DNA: TGCAGCGTTGAAGTAGGGGCGAGCACTGAAGCTTTCTTT.

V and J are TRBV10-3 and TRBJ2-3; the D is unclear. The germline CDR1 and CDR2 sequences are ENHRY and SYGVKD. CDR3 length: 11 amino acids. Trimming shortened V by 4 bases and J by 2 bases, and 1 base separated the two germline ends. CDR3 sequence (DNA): TGTGCCATCAGTGCCACAGATACGCAGTATTTT. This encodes CAISATDTQYF.

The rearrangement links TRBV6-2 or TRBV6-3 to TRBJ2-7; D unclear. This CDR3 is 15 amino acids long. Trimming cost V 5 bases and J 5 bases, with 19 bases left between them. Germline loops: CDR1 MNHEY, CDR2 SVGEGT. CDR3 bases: TGTGCCAGCAGTCACGCCCCACGCCCCGGCCACGAGCAGTACTTC. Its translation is CASSHAPRPGHEQYF.

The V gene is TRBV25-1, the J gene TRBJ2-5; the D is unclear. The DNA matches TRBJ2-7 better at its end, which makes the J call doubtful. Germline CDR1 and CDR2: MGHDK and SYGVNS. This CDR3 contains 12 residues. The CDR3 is CASSWPGGEQYF. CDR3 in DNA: TGTGCCAGCAGTTGGCCAGGCGGCGAGCAGTACTTC.

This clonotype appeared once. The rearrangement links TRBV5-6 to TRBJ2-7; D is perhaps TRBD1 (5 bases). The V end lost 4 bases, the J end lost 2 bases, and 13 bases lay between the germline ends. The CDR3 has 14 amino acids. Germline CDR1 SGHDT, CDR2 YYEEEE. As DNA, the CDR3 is TGTGCCAGCAGCCGCGACCCCAGGGCCTACGAGCAGTACTTC. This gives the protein CASSRDPRAYEQYF.

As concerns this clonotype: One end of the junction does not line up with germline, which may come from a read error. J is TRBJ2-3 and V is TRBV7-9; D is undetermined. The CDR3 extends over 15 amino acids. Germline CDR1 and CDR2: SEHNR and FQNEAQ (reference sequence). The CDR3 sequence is CASSLSGEGTDTQYF. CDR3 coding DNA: TGTGCCAGCAGCTTGTCTGGGGAAGGCACAGATACACAGTATTTT.

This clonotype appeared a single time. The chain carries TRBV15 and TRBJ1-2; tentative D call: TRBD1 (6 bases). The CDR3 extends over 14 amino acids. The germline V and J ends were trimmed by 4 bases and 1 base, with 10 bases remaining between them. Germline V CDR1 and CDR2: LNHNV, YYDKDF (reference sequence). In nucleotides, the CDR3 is TGTGCCACCAGCAACGGGGGCTTTAACTATGGCTACACCTTC. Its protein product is CATSNGGFNYGYTF.

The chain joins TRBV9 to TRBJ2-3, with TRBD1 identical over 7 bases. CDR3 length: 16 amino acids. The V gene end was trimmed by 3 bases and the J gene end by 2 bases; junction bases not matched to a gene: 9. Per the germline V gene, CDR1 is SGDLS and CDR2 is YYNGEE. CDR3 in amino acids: CASSARTGYNTDTQYF. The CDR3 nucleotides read TGTGCCAGCAGCGCCAGGACAGGTTATAACACAGATACGCAGTATTTT.

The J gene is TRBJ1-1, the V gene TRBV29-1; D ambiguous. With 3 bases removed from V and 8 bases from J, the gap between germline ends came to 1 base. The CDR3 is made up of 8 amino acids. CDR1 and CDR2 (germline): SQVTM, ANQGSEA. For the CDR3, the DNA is TGCAGCGTTGAGGAAGCTTTCTTT. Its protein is CSVEEAFF.

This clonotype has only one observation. CDR3 in DNA: TGCGCCAGCAGCCCCGGCGGGGGGGCGGGAGATACGCAGTATTTT. This codes for CASSPGGGAGDTQYF. The V call is TRBV4-1, the J call TRBJ2-3; TRBD2 matches at 9 bases. V was clipped by 4 bases and J by 5 bases; unmatched bases: 7. This CDR3 has 15 amino acids. CDR1 is MGHRA, CDR2 YSYEKL, per germline.

The CDR3 bases are TGTGCCAGCAGATCTGGACTAGCGGGGGGGCCCCATGAGCAGTTCTTC. Translating gives CASRSGLAGGPHEQFF. This sequence joins TRBV27 and TRBJ2-1; 15 bases align to TRBD2. The CDR3 is 16 amino acids. In germline, CDR1 is MNHEY, CDR2 SMNVEV (reference sequence). V trimming: 6 bases; J trimming: 8 bases; junction bases outside the gene matches: 8.

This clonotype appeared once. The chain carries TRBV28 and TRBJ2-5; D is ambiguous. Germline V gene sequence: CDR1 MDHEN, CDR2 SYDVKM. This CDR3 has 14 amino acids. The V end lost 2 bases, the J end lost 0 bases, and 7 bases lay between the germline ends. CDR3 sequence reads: CASSLGTHQETQYF. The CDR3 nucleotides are TGTGCCAGCAGTTTAGGCACCCACCAAGAGACCCAGTACTTC.

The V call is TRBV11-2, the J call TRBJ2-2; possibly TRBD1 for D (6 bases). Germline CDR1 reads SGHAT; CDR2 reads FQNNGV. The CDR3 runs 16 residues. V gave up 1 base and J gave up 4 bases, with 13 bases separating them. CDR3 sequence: CASSLGQVVGTGELFF. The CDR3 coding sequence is TGTGCCAGCAGCTTAGGACAGGTGGTAGGCACCGGGGAGCTGTTTTTT.